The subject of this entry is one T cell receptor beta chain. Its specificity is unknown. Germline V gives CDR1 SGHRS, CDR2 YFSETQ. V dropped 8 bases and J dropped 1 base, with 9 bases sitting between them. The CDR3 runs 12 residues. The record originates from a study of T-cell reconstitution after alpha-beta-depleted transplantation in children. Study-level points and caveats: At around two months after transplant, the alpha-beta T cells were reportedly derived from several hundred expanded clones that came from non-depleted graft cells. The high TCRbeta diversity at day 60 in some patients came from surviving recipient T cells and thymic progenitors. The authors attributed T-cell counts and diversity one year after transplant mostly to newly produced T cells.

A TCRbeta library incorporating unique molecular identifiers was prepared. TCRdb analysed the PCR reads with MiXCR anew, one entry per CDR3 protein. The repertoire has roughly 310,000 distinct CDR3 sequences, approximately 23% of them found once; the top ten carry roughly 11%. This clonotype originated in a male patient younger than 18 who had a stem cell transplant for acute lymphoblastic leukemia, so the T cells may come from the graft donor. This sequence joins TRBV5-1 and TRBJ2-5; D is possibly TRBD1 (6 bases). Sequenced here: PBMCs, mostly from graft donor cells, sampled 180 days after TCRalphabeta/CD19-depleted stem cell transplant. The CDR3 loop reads CASRQAQETQYF. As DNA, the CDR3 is TGCGCCAGTCGACAGGCCCAAGAGACCCAGTACTTC. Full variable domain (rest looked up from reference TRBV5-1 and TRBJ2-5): KAGVTQTPRYLIKTRGQQVTLSCSPISGHRSVSWYQQTPGQGLQFLFEYFSETQRNKGNFPGRFSGRQFSNSRSEMNVSTLELGDSALYLCASRQAQETQYFGPGTRLLVL.